This TCR beta chain was captured by sequencing in a study of T cell responses to AZD1222 COVID-19 vaccine. Study details: Pooled samples include second doses given at about 4 or 12 weeks. Study results and limitations: Variant regions that are unmutated are reportedly the target of nearly half of spike-specific TCRs. The donors showed a predominance of white British ancestry and of females, with possible underestimation of clonal diversity.

Germline values: CDR1 SGHVS, CDR2 FQNEAQ. V was clipped by 1 base and J by 4 bases; unmatched bases: 5. This CDR3 is 16 amino acids long. This clone was recorded once. The antigen remains unidentified. Sequencing was performed with immunoSEQ multiplex PCR; in TCRdb, only in-frame clones are kept and a portion is missing. The repertoire has 100,000 to 150,000 clones, about 90% of them found once; the top ten carry roughly 1.6%. This sequence originates from an adult in good health. The chain carries TRBV7-8 and TRBJ2-7; 12 positions match TRBD2. The input for sequencing was peripheral blood, taken on day 0 of AZD1222 vaccination. CDR3 loop: CASSLGRLAGEYEQYF. The CDR3 DNA reads as TGTGCCAGCAGCTTAGGCCGACTAGCGGGAGAGTACGAGCAGTACTTC.